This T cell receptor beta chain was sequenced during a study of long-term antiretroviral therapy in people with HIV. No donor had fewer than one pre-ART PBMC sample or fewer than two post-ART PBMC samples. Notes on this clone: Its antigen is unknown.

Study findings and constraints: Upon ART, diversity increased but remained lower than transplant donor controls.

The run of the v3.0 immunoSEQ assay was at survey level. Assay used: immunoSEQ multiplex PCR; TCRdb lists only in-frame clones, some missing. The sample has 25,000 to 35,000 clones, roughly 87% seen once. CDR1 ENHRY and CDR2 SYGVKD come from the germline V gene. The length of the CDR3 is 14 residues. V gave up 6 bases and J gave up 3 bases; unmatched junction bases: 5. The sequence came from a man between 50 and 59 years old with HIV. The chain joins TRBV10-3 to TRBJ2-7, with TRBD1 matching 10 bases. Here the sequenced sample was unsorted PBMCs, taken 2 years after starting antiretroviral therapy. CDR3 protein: CAIRFDRGLYEQYF. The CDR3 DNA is TGTGCCATCAGGTTTGACAGGGGGCTCTACGAGCAGTACTTC.